This T cell receptor (beta chain) was captured by sequencing in a study of T-cell memory formation after mild COVID-19. TCRdb fed the 5' RACE reads into MiXCR, producing one record per CDR3 protein. The table has 560,000 or so distinct CDR3 sequences, around 16% seen once. The source material was PBMCs or a T cell subset sorted from them (not recorded which). This sequence was found in an adult woman who had mild COVID-19 (a few samples of this study predate the infection). Cell type and time point are not known.

The CDR3 is CASSWISGGELFF. For the CDR3, the DNA is TGCGCCAGCAGCTGGATCAGCGGCGGGGAGCTGTTTTTT. This sequence joins TRBV5-1 and TRBJ2-2; D is possibly TRBD2 (5 bases). Germline lookup yields CDR1 SGHRS and CDR2 YFSETQ. This CDR3 is 13 amino acids long. Trimming took 3 bases from V and 7 from J, leaving 10 bases between them.